Listed below are T cell receptor beta chains from one sample, sequenced in a study of T-cell memory formation after mild COVID-19. Via MiXCR, TCRdb re-called the 5' RACE reads, giving one row per CDR3 protein. The table lists about 160,000 distinct CDR3 sequences, roughly a third of them singletons. Sequencing input: PBMCs or a T cell subset sorted from them (not recorded which). The origin of the receptors is an adult woman who had mild COVID-19 (a few samples of this study predate the infection). Cell type and time point are not known. Both conserved end residues are part of each CDR3. Each record gives: J gene, V gene, CDR3 length, CDR3 protein.

TRBJ1-1	TRBV18	14	CASSASGQGGWAFF
TRBJ1-3	TRBV3-2	16	CASSQDGQFSGNTIYF
TRBJ2-3	TRBV24-1	17	CATSDLQSGAGIDTQYF
TRBJ1-1	TRBV5-1	15	CASSLDGTMNTEAFF
TRBJ1-5	TRBV12-3/TRBV12-4	14	CASSSTALVRPQHF
TRBJ2-1	TRBV19	16	CASSIDAVGSYNEQFF
TRBJ1-2	TRBV12-3/TRBV12-4	14	CASSLAHGMDGYTF
TRBJ1-1	TRBV7-7	14	CASSFFAGDTEAFF
TRBJ1-2	TRBV20-1	12	CSATRDSYGYTF
TRBJ1-1	TRBV6-2/TRBV6-3	13	CASSPTLTGEAFF
TRBJ2-7	TRBV9	15	CASSPSSGGTYEQYF
TRBJ1-1	TRBV5-1	14	CASSLNQGSTEAFF
TRBJ2-1	TRBV7-2	15	CASSLGGQSYNEQFF
TRBJ2-3	TRBV7-8	13	CASSPGGRDTQYF
TRBJ2-3	TRBV4-2	13	CASSQEGRDTQYF
TRBJ2-5	TRBV14	15	CASSRRQGRQETQYF
TRBJ1-2	TRBV6-2/TRBV6-3	14	CASSYGPGVYGYTF
TRBJ2-5	TRBV19	15	CASSRGLAMTETQYF
TRBJ2-7	TRBV20-1	17	CSARASPGGGRSYEQYF
TRBJ1-2	TRBV12-3/TRBV12-4	15	CASSPSTGARYGYTF
TRBJ2-7	TRBV3-1	15	CASSHPEGDIHEQYF
TRBJ1-2	TRBV12-3/TRBV12-4	15	CASSLTGQGGYGYTF
TRBJ2-5	TRBV24-1	15	CATSDLTGGRETQYF
TRBJ2-1	TRBV29-1	10	CSVDAYEQFF
TRBJ2-1	TRBV29-1	11	CSVAGVNEQFF
TRBJ2-7	TRBV15	15	CATSRGSGTEYEQYF
TRBJ2-7	TRBV2	14	CASRGLATTYEQYF
TRBJ2-7	TRBV6-2/TRBV6-3	15	CASSRWEGAVYEQYF
TRBJ2-7	TRBV10-3	17	CAISRAPGQGGPYEQYF
TRBJ2-1	TRBV24-1	15	CATSDLTSGRVEQFF
TRBJ2-3	TRBV24-1	15	CATSEGVLDVDTQYF
TRBJ2-6	TRBV6-5	15	CASSHRGSGANVLTF
TRBJ2-7	TRBV24-1	16	CATASTGTGTSYEQYF
TRBJ1-5	TRBV12-3/TRBV12-4	15	CASSWGAGRNQPQHF
TRBJ1-2	TRBV19	13	CASRAGTVNGYTF
TRBJ1-1	TRBV30	13	CAWSPGTNTEAFF
TRBJ1-1	TRBV4-1	15	CASSQLEVWNTEAFF
TRBJ2-7	TRBV6-5	15	CASSQLPIPSREQYF
TRBJ2-7	TRBV12-3/TRBV12-4	12	CASQGVSYEQYF
TRBJ1-1	TRBV6-6	12	CASTTGNTEAFF
TRBJ2-7	TRBV4-3	15	CASSLFPGQNYEQYF
TRBJ2-3	TRBV20-1	12	CSAPSTPDTQYF
TRBJ2-7	TRBV23-1	16	CASSPCLTSMVREQYF
TRBJ2-7	TRBV5-1	16	CASSLGLAGDSYEQYF
TRBJ2-7	TRBV7-6	14	CASSLRGATYEQYF
TRBJ2-3	TRBV12-3/TRBV12-4	13	CASSLIGADTQYF
TRBJ1-3	TRBV12-3/TRBV12-4	16	CASKLGAGQSGNTIYF
TRBJ2-3	TRBV7-3	15	CASSPLAGRADTQYF
TRBJ1-4	TRBV5-1	14	CASSFSAAEEKLFF
-	TRBV25-1	13	CASSGQGAREQFF
TRBJ1-1	TRBV6-2/TRBV6-3	14	CASSYVQGAAEAFF
TRBJ2-3	TRBV28	11	CASRHRDTQYF
TRBJ2-7	TRBV19	16	CASSISGRGIGYEQYF
TRBJ2-7	TRBV7-2	12	CASSPTGTPLYF
TRBJ1-4	TRBV7-2	15	CASSLGPGWGEKLFF
TRBJ2-1	TRBV6-6	18	CASSYSYRGAGEYNEQFF
TRBJ2-1	TRBV7-2	17	CASSSDTGGSAYNEQFF
TRBJ2-1	TRBV4-1	14	CASSPIGATNEQFF
TRBJ1-1	TRBV7-3	12	CASSSVRLEAFF